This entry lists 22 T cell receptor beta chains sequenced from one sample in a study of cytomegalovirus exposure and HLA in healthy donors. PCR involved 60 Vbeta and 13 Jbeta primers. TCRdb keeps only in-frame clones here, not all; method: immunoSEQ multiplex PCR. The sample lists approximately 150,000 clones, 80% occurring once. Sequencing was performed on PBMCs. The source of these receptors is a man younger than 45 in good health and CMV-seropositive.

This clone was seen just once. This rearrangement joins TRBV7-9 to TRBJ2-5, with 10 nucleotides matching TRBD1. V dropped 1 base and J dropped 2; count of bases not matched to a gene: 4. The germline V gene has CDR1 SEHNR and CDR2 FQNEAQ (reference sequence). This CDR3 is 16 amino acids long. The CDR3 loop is CASSLGGQGVQETQYF. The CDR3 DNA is TGTGCCAGCAGCTTAGGCGGACAGGGGGTACAAGAGACCCAGTACTTC.

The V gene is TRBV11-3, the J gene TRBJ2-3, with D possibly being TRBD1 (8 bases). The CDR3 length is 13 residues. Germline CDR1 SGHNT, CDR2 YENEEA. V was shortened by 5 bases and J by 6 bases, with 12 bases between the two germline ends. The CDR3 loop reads CASSVQGGDTQYF. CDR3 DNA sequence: TGTGCCAGCAGCGTACAGGGGGGGGATACGCAGTATTTT.

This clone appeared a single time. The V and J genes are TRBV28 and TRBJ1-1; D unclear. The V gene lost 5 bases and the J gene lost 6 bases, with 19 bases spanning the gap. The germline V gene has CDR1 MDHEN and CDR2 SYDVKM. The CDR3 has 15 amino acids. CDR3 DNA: TGTGCCAGCAGTCCCTCTCGGGGTTTTTTCGCTGAAGCTTTCTTT. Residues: CASSPSRGFFAEAFF.

CDR3 residues: CASSLGQGDTEAFF. Here the CDR3 DNA reads TGTGCCAGCAGTCTAGGACAGGGTGACACTGAAGCTTTCTTT. The genes are TRBV6-5 and TRBJ1-1, with 8 bases matching TRBD1. The germline V gene has CDR1 MNHEY and CDR2 SVGAGI. V lost 5 bases to trimming and J lost 3 bases; unmatched junction nucleotides: 5. The CDR3 totals 14 residues.

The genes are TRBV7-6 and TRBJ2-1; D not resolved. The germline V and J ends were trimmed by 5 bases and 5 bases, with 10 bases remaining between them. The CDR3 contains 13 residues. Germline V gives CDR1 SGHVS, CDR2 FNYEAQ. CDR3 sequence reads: CASSVTNNNEQFF. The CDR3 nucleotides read TGTGCCAGCAGCGTCACTAACAACAATGAGCAGTTCTTC.

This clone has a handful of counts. The CDR3, as DNA: TGTGCCAGTAGTAGCCAGGGTGATGTCACTGAAGCTTTCTTT. Translating gives CASSSQGDVTEAFF. V and J are TRBV19 and TRBJ1-1, with a tentative D call TRBD1 (5 bases). Germline V gives CDR1 LNHDA, CDR2 SQIVND (reference sequence). The CDR3 contains 14 residues. V was cut by 4 bases and J by 4 bases, with 13 bases left in between.

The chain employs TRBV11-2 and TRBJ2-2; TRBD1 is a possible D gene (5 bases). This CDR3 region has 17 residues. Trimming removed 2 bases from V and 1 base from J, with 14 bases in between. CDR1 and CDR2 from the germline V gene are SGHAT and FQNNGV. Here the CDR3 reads CASSLSYATVNTGELFF. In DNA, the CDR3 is TGTGCCAGCAGCTTATCCTACGCGACAGTGAACACCGGGGAGCTGTTTTTT. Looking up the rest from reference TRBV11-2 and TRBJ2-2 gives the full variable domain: EAGVAQSPRYKIIEKRQSVAFWCNPISGHATLYWYQQILGQGPKLLIQFQNNGVVDDSQLPKDRFSAERLKGVDSTLKIQPAKLEDSAVYLCASSLSYATVNTGELFFGEGSRLTVL.

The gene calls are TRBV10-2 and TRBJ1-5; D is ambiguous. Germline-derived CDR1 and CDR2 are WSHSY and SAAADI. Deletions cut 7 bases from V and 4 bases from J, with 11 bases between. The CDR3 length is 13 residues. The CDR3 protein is CASNSGINQPQHF. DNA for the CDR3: TGCGCCAGCAATTCCGGGATAAATCAGCCCCAGCATTTT.

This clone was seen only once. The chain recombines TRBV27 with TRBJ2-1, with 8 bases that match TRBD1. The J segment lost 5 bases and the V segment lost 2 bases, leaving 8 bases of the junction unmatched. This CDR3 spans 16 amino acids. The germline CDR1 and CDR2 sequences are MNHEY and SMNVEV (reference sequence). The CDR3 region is CASSLQGAGKDNEQFF. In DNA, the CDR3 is TGTGCCAGCAGTTTACAGGGGGCTGGGAAGGACAATGAGCAGTTCTTC.

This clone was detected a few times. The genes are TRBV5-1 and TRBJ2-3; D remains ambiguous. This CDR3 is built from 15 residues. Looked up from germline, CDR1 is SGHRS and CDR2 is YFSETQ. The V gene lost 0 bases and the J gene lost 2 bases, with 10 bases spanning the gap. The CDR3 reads CASSLASPLTDTQYF. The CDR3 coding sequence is TGCGCCAGCAGCTTGGCGTCCCCCCTCACAGATACGCAGTATTTT.

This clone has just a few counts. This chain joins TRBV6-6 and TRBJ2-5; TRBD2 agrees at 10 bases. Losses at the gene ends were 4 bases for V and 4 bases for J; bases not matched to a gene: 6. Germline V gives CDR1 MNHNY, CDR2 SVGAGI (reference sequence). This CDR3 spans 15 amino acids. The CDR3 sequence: CASSLSGGASETQYF. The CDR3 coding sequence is TGTGCCAGCAGTTTGAGCGGGGGGGCGTCAGAGACCCAGTACTTC.

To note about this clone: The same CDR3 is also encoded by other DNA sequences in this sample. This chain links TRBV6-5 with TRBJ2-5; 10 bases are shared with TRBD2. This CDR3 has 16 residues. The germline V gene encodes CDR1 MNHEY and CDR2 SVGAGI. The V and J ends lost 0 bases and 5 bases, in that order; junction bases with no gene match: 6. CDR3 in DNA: TGTGCCAGCAGTTACTCGGGGCTAGCGGGAGTCGAGACCCAGTACTTC. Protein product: CASSYSGLAGVETQYF.

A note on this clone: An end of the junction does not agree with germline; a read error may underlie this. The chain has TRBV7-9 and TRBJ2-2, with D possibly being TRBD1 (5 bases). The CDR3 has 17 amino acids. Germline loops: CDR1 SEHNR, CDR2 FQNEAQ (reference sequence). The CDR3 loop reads CSSSPGGPGLNTGELFF. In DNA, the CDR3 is TGTTCCAGCAGCCCAGGCGGCCCAGGGCTGAACACCGGGGAGCTGTTTTTT.

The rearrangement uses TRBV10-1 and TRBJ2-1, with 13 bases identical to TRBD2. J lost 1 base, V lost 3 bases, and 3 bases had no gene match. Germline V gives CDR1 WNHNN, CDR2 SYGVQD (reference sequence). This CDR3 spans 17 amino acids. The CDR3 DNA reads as TGCGCCAGCAGTGAACTAGCGGGAGGGCGTTCCTACAATGAGCAGTTCTTC. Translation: CASSELAGGRSYNEQFF.

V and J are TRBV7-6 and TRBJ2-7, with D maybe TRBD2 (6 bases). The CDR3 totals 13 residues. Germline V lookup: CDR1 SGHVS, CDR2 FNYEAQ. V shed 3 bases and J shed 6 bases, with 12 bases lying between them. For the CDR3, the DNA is TGTGCCAGCAGCTTGGGGGGAGAGGGCGAGCAGTACTTC. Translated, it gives CASSLGGEGEQYF.

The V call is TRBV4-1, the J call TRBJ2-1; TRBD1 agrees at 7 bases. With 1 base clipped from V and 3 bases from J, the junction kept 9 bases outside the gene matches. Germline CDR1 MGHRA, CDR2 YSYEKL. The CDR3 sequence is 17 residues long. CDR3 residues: CASSQVPGTAGYNEQFF. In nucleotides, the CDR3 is TGCGCCAGCAGCCAAGTCCCAGGGACAGCAGGCTACAATGAGCAGTTCTTC.

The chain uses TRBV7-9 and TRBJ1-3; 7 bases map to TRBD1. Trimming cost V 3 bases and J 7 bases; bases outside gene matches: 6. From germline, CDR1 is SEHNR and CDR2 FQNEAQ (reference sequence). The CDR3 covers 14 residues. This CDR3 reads CASSFQGGGNTIYF. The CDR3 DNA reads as TGTGCCAGCAGCTTCCAAGGGGGCGGGAACACCATATATTTT.

The CDR3 is CASSLGAGDYGYTF. CDR3 DNA sequence: TGTGCCAGCAGCTTAGGAGCAGGGGACTATGGCTACACCTTC. This chain connects TRBV11-2 to TRBJ1-2; TRBD1 might be the D (6 bases). Looked up from germline, CDR1 is SGHAT and CDR2 is FQNNGV. The CDR3 has 14 amino acids. V lost 1 base and J lost 3, with 9 bases in between.

The CDR3 reads CASSQEGGWASTDTQYF. The DNA for the CDR3 is TGCGCCAGCAGCCAAGAAGGAGGCTGGGCTAGCACAGATACGCAGTATTTT. V gene TRBV4-3 combines with J gene TRBJ2-3, with D possibly matching TRBD2 (5 bases). The CDR3 loop spans 17 amino acids. The germline V and J ends were trimmed by 0 bases and 0 bases, with 13 bases remaining between them. From germline, CDR1 is LGHNA and CDR2 YSLEER.

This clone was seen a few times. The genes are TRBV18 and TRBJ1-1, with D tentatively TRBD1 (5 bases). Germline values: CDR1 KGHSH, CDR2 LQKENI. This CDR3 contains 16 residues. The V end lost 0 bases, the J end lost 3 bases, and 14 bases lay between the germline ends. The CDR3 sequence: CASSPPMAGRHTEAFF. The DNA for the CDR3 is TGTGCCAGCTCACCACCAATGGCAGGGAGGCACACTGAAGCTTTCTTT.

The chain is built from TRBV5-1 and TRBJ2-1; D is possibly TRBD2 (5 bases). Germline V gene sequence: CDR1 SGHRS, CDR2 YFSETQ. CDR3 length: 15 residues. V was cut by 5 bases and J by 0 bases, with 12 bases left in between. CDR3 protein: CASSLTGVSYNEQFF. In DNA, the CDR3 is TGCGCCAGCAGTCTTACCGGGGTCTCCTACAATGAGCAGTTCTTC.

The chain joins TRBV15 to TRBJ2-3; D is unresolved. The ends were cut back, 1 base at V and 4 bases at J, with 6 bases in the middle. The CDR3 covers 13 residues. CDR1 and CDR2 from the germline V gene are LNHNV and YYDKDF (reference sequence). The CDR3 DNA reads TGTGCCACCAGCAGAGGGGCACCAGATACGCAGTATTTT. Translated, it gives CATSRGAPDTQYF.